The source of this T cell receptor (beta chain) is a study of blood T cell repertoires in COVID-19. Looking at the study overall: T cells, B-cell-depleted T cells, or PBMCs provided the cDNA or gDNA that served as material.

In the original workflow: Amplification from reference gene primers served as the basis for estimated nucleated cell counts. Assay: immunoSEQ multiplex PCR; the TCRdb copy retains only in-frame clones and omits some. The D gene and trimming were derived from the DNA, and the V and J assignments and clone size from that table. The sample has 150,000 to 200,000 clones; approximately 82% are singletons. Adults between about 18 and 89 years of age took part from about 24 US areas. Participants' reported clinical history set cohort assignment. Germline loops: CDR1 LNHDA, CDR2 SQIVND (reference sequence). Trimming took off 7 bases at V and 4 bases at J, with 13 bases between the two ends. CDR3 length equals 14 residues.

This chain joins TRBV19 and TRBJ1-4; D remains unclear. The specimen sequenced was PBMCs or T cells enriched from blood (not recorded which). The receptor comes from a woman aged 45-65 years in a cohort exposed to, infected with or recovered from COVID-19 (not recorded which). CDR3 in amino acids: CASNPGYVNEKLFF. CDR3 coding DNA: TGTGCCAGTAACCCAGGATACGTTAATGAAAAACTGTTTTTT.